This T cell receptor (beta chain) was observed in a study of blood T cell repertoires in COVID-19. Turning to the study itself: The samples span acute and convalescent COVID-19 from the United States, Italy and Spain. Sources were T cells, B-cell-depleted T cells, or PBMCs; the material itself was cDNA or gDNA.

Per the original data handling: By means of reference gene primer amplification, nucleated cell counts were estimated. The data were produced by immunoSEQ multiplex PCR, yet TCRdb's version contains in-frame clones alone and is incomplete. V and J calls and clone size follow that table, whereas D and trimming were derived from the DNA. The sample has about 74,000 clones; about 92% are singletons. Sequencing was carried out using peripheral blood. The clonotype was recovered from a man in his fifties with acute or convalescent COVID-19.

CDR3: CASSVGGTWPKETQYF. The CDR3 DNA is TGTGCCAGCAGCGTTGGGGGGACCTGGCCCAAAGAGACCCAGTACTTC. The chain couples TRBV9 to TRBJ2-5; weak D call: TRBD2 (6 bases). V gave up 2 bases and J gave up 3 bases, with 17 bases separating them. This CDR3 contains 16 residues. CDR1 and CDR2 (germline): SGDLS, YYNGEE.